This TCR beta chain was retrieved from a study of cytomegalovirus exposure and HLA in healthy donors. General study points: The study dropped some indistinguishable V segments, TRBV6-2 and TRBV6-3 among them. Some public TCRs appeared in many individuals, while most sequences were rare.

Note on this clone: Its specificity is unknown.

The CDR3 is 15 residues long. Germline V gene sequence: CDR1 KGHSH, CDR2 LQKENI. V was clipped by 3 bases and J by 1 base; unmatched bases: 5. Primers: 60 Vbeta forward and 13 Jbeta reverse. Produced via immunoSEQ multiplex PCR; TCRdb's table is partial and in-frame only. The sample records about 130,000 clones, 78% being singletons. The sample comprised PBMCs. The chain links TRBV18 to TRBJ1-1; 7 nucleotides agree with TRBD1. The source is a woman in her forties in good health and CMV-seronegative. CDR3 in DNA: TGTGCCAGCTCACCTTACAGGGGAGAGAACACTGAAGCTTTCTTT. Residues: CASSPYRGENTEAFF.